These T cell receptor beta chains were read from a single sample in a study of blood T cells in healthy people across ages. Via MiXCR, TCRdb re-called the 5' RACE reads, giving one row per CDR3 protein. The sample has 500,000 to 550,000 distinct CDR3 sequences, about 24% seen once. This sample also appeared in a second study, on T cells of mothers and their children.

The sample was blood. These receptors were obtained from a boy aged 10-17 years in good health. Each CDR3 is given with its conserved first and last residue. D genes are given only for firm matches.

CDR3 protein	V gene	J gene	D gene
CSARGGPNSGNTIYF	TRBV20-1	TRBJ1-3	-
CASSLDDSGANVLTF	TRBV7-9	TRBJ2-6	-
CASQPLGSTDTQYF	TRBV9	TRBJ2-3	-
CASSPPGLREQYF	TRBV7-2	TRBJ2-7	-
CACSLIFGGTDTQYF	TRBV7-2	TRBJ2-3	-
CASSPLGQGITDTQYF	TRBV9	TRBJ2-3	-
CASSLGQGNNEQFF	TRBV7-9	TRBJ2-1	TRBD1
CASSLVSTNEKLFF	TRBV7-9	TRBJ1-4	-
CASNRDSNQPQHF	TRBV2	TRBJ1-5	-
CASSDPGLVEQYF	TRBV2	TRBJ2-7	-
CASSFYGGGRDRGQQETQYF	TRBV12-3/TRBV12-4	TRBJ2-5	TRBD1
CASSQGGSTDTQYF	TRBV3-1	TRBJ2-3	-
CSAIVRGFMNTEAFF	TRBV20-1	TRBJ1-1	-
CASMSGGTEAFF	TRBV5-4	TRBJ1-1	-
CASRQETGQNTEAFF	TRBV6-5	TRBJ1-1	-
CASSTDAFSLAKNIQYF	TRBV19	TRBJ2-4	-
CASSQGQRGSTDTQYF	TRBV7-6	TRBJ2-3	TRBD2
CASNDLTSGRIGAYYNEQFF	TRBV6-2/TRBV6-3	TRBJ2-1	TRBD2
CASSLESETNVLTF	TRBV7-2	TRBJ2-6	-
CASSQDLAGFWEQFF	TRBV4-3	-	TRBD2
CASSQGQGRNYGYTF	TRBV3-1	TRBJ1-2	-
CASSLGKYYEQYF	TRBV12-3/TRBV12-4	TRBJ2-7	-
CSAEIRGTDTQYF	TRBV20-1	TRBJ2-3	-
CAIKLQWDVNGYTF	TRBV6-1	TRBJ1-2	-
CASRHSGRQTGELFF	TRBV11-1	TRBJ2-2	TRBD2
CASSPGQGPRTEAFF	TRBV4-1	TRBJ1-1	TRBD1
CAIGESQNTEAFF	TRBV10-3	TRBJ1-1	-
CASSLVPTATYEQYF	TRBV12-3/TRBV12-4	TRBJ2-7	-
CASSPLGQVFNQPQHF	TRBV12-3/TRBV12-4	TRBJ1-5	TRBD1
CSVKTGTGDSYEQYF	TRBV29-1	TRBJ2-7	TRBD1
CASSFNGHSPLHF	TRBV27	TRBJ1-6	-
CASSSQGRVSGANVLTF	TRBV7-2	TRBJ2-6	-
CASSRGLAGSYEQYF	TRBV7-8	TRBJ2-7	TRBD2
CASSLQGLAFLGEQYF	TRBV28	TRBJ2-5	TRBD2
CASSLGARGELFF	TRBV7-3	TRBJ2-2	-
CASTSTGGNYGYTF	TRBV7-9	TRBJ1-2	TRBD1
CSAQKGHLLAYEQYF	TRBV20-1	TRBJ2-7	-
CASSPGQSISTDTQYF	TRBV27	TRBJ2-3	-
CSVETTSGLTDTQYF	TRBV29-1	TRBJ2-3	TRBD2
CASSLNEPGPEAFF	TRBV5-6	TRBJ1-1	-
CASSYSGGFYNEQFF	TRBV7-8	-	TRBD2
CASSLWRGEGQGEQYF	TRBV7-2	-	-
CASSQGERHNEQFF	TRBV4-3	-	-
CASSPYDGAQETQYF	TRBV11-1	TRBJ2-5	-
CASSETGTGVSGNTIYF	TRBV28	TRBJ1-3	TRBD1
CASSTYLAGYEQYF	TRBV7-2	TRBJ2-7	TRBD2
CASSLGTSYYGYTF	TRBV11-3	TRBJ1-2	-
CASSQVGLALYNEQFF	TRBV4-1	-	TRBD2
CATRMASGMPQHF	TRBV10-3	TRBJ1-5	-
CASTTGASEAFF	TRBV27	TRBJ1-1	-
CASSNEQGSTDTQYF	TRBV28	TRBJ2-3	-
CASSLGESSYNEQFF	TRBV12-3/TRBV12-4	TRBJ2-1	-
CASSGDHAQFF	TRBV5-6	TRBJ2-1	-